The next 26 T cell receptor beta chains were all read from a single sample in a study of OX40 agonist ivuxolimab in advanced cancers. Libraries were constructed by the immunoSEQ multiplex PCR assay. Imported from immuneACCESS, the table was reduced by TCRdb to in-frame sequences with V and J called. These copies leave out some clones; in studies compared against another copy, an unresolved V gene accounts for under half, and the cause of the remainder is not known. The sample table shows 55,000 to 65,000 clones, and under 90% are seen once. Of the sample, about 2.2% falls within the top ten clones. The specimen comprised CD4+ or CD8+ T cells sorted from blood, sampled in a trial of the OX40 agonist ivuxolimab. Receptors originate from an adult with an advanced solid tumor such as melanoma, head and neck, liver or kidney cancer.

This clone was observed once. J is TRBJ2-7 and V is TRBV4-1; the D is unclear. The CDR3 is 14 amino acids. Trimming cost V 1 base and J 0 bases, with 7 bases left between them. Germline V CDR1 and CDR2: MGHRA, YSYEKL. DNA of the CDR3: TGCGCCAGCAGCCAAGTGGCGATCTCCTACGAGCAGTACTTC. The encoded protein is CASSQVAISYEQYF.

This clone came up a few times. The rearrangement links TRBV6-6 to TRBJ2-7; 9 bases map to TRBD1. The ends lost 5 bases at V and 2 bases at J; junction bases unmatched: 7. The CDR3 extends over 15 amino acids. Germline assignment: CDR1 MNHNY and CDR2 SVGAGI (reference sequence). CDR3 sequence reads: CASSPRTGVTYEQYF. The CDR3, as DNA: TGTGCCAGCAGTCCCCGGACAGGGGTTACCTACGAGCAGTACTTC.

The sample holds one count of this clone. The chain uses TRBV10-3 and TRBJ2-7; 8 bases agree with TRBD1. The germline V gene encodes CDR1 ENHRY and CDR2 SYGVKD. V was clipped by 6 bases and J by 6 bases; unmatched bases: 10. CDR3 length: 14 amino acids. The CDR3 nucleotides are TGTGCCATCAGCCCGACAGGGGCGGCAGGCGAGCAGTACTTC. Amino acids: CAISPTGAAGEQYF.

Note on this clone: One end of the junction does not line up with germline, which may come from a read error. The rearrangement uses TRBV7-7 and TRBJ2-5, with TRBD1 identical over 10 bases. This CDR3 comprises 15 residues. Germline loops: CDR1 SSHAT, CDR2 FNYEAQ (reference sequence). CDR3 loop: CASSLGTGVRETQYF. CDR3 nucleotides: TGTGCTAGCAGCTTAGGGACAGGGGTTCGGGAGACCCAGTACTTC.

With respect to this clone: The junction shows a germline mismatch at one end, possibly a read error. The chain recombines TRBV7-7 with TRBJ2-5, with TRBD1 matching 8 bases. CDR3 length: 15 amino acids. CDR1 and CDR2 (germline): SSHAT, FNYEAQ (reference sequence). CDR3 in amino acids: CASSLSQGAGETQYF. The CDR3 coding sequence is TGTGCTAGCAGCTTATCCCAGGGGGCTGGAGAGACCCAGTACTTC.

This chain joins TRBV28 and TRBJ2-1; tentatively, D is TRBD1 or TRBD2 (5 bases each). CDR3 length equals 14 residues. Germline CDR1 and CDR2: MDHEN and SYDVKM. The V gene lost 8 bases and the J gene lost 4 bases, with 15 bases spanning the gap. CDR3 sequence reads: CASHHGGGYNEQFF. The CDR3 DNA sequence: TGTGCCAGCCATCACGGTGGGGGATACAATGAGCAGTTCTTC.

V and J are TRBV25-1 and TRBJ2-7, with 11 nucleotides matching TRBD1. Germline loops: CDR1 MGHDK, CDR2 SYGVNS. Trimming took 1 base from V and 3 from J; bases not matched to a gene: 2. This CDR3 is 15 amino acids long. Written as DNA, the CDR3 is TGTGCCAGCAGTGAATGGACAGGGGGCTACTACGAGCAGTACTTC. This translates into CASSEWTGGYYEQYF.

This clone showed up just once. An end of the junction does not agree with germline; a read error may underlie this. V usage is TRBV13 and J usage is TRBJ2-7, with 11 bases lining up with TRBD2. This CDR3 has 13 amino acids. Germline CDR1 and CDR2: PRHDT and FYEKMQ (reference sequence). This CDR3 is CARDRGASGGPAF. DNA for the CDR3: TGTGCCCGCGACCGGGGGGCTAGCGGGGGGCCCGCCTTC.

The chain's CDR3 is CASSRGQLSTDTQYF. CDR3 coding DNA: TGTGCCAGTAGTAGGGGACAGCTTAGCACAGATACGCAGTATTTT. The chain has TRBV19 and TRBJ2-3; 7 bases line up with TRBD1. The CDR3 extends over 15 amino acids. Germline trimming cut 4 bases from V and 0 bases from J; bases unmatched to any gene: 4. Germline CDR1 and CDR2: LNHDA and SQIVND (reference sequence).

As regards this clone: An end of the junction does not agree with germline; a read error may underlie this. The gene calls are TRBV11-3 and TRBJ2-1; TRBD1 agrees at 8 bases. This CDR3 has 14 amino acids. Germline V gene lookup returns CDR1 SGHNT and CDR2 YENEEA. Written as DNA, the CDR3 is TGTGCCAGCAGCGGACAGGGAGGATACAGTGAGCAGTTCTTC. This gives the protein CASSGQGGYSEQFF.

The V gene is TRBV7-3, the J gene TRBJ2-5; 7 bases fit TRBD2. This CDR3 comprises 14 residues. Germline V gives CDR1 SGHTA, CDR2 FQGTGA. The ends lost 5 bases at V and 3 bases at J; junction bases unmatched: 6. The CDR3 region has the DNA TGTGCCAGCAGCCAGAGCGGGAACAAAGAGACCCAGTACTTC. As protein: CASSQSGNKETQYF.

This clone occurred once. The chain is built from TRBV19 and TRBJ2-7, with TRBD1 identical over 8 bases. The CDR3 spans 15 residues. The V and J ends lost 4 bases and 5 bases, in that order; junction bases with no gene match: 10. The germline V gene encodes CDR1 LNHDA and CDR2 SQIVND (reference sequence). CDR3 loop: CASSTSGRGLDEQYF. In nucleotides, the CDR3 is TGTGCCAGTAGTACCTCGGGCAGGGGGCTGGACGAGCAGTACTTC. Together with reference TRBV19 and TRBJ2-7, the CDR3 gives the full variable domain: DGGITQSPKYLFRKEGQNVTLSCEQNLNHDAMYWYRQDPGQGLRLIYYSQIVNDFQKGDIAEGYSVSREKKESFPLTVTSAQKNPTAFYLCASSTSGRGLDEQYFGPGTRLTVT.

This rearrangement joins TRBV2 to TRBJ2-5, with D perhaps being TRBD1 or TRBD2 (5 bases each). Germline V CDR1 and CDR2: SNHLY, FYNNEI. CDR3 length: 13 residues. The ends were cut back, 6 bases at V and 6 bases at J, with 14 bases in the middle. Here the CDR3 reads CASRPTPGQTQYF. CDR3 nucleotides: TGTGCCAGCAGGCCCACCCCGGGACAGACCCAGTACTTC.

CDR3 in amino acids: CASSFAAAKETQYF. The CDR3 coding sequence is TGCGCCAGCAGCTTTGCGGCTGCCAAAGAGACCCAGTACTTC. The chain has TRBV5-1 and TRBJ2-5; D ambiguous. The germline gives CDR1 SGHRS, CDR2 YFSETQ. Trimming shortened V by 2 bases and J by 3 bases, and 11 bases separated the two germline ends. There are 14 residues in the CDR3.

The genes are TRBV28 and TRBJ2-7; D is possibly TRBD2 (6 bases). Trimming removed 3 bases at V and 2 bases at J, with 14 bases between. Germline V gives CDR1 MDHEN, CDR2 SYDVKM. The CDR3 sequence is 15 residues long. The CDR3 is CASSFSWRGPYEQYF. CDR3 coding DNA: TGTGCCAGCAGTTTCTCCTGGAGGGGACCCTACGAGCAGTACTTC.

The rearrangement joins TRBV6-4 to TRBJ1-2, with D perhaps matching TRBD1 (5 bases). The CDR3 spans 13 residues. The V gene lost 6 bases and the J gene lost 8 bases, with 16 bases spanning the gap. CDR1 is MRHNA, CDR2 SNTAGT, per germline. The CDR3 DNA reads as TGTGCCAGCAGGGCTGACAGTGTTGGGGGCTACACCTTC. Translating gives CASRADSVGGYTF.

The chain recombines TRBV5-1 with TRBJ2-7; 11 bases match TRBD1. The CDR3 covers 14 residues. Germline V lookup: CDR1 SGHRS, CDR2 YFSETQ. Germline trimming cut 4 bases from V and 4 bases from J; bases unmatched to any gene: 4. CDR3 sequence (DNA): TGCGCCAGCAGCATGGACAGGGGGCAGTACGAGCAGTACTTC. As protein: CASSMDRGQYEQYF.

This rearrangement joins TRBV6-1 to TRBJ2-5; the D gene is possibly TRBD1 (5 bases). The CDR3 contains 14 residues. The V end lost 2 bases, the J end lost 4 bases, and 11 bases lay between the germline ends. Germline-derived CDR1 and CDR2 are MNHNS and SASEGT. In DNA, the CDR3 is TGTGCCAGCAGTGAAAGGGGTCCGGCAGAGACCCAGTACTTC. Residues: CASSERGPAETQYF.

This clone turned up a few times. The CDR3, as DNA: TGCAGTGCCCAGCGGCAGGGCGAGCAGTACTTC. Amino acids: CSAQRQGEQYF. The gene calls are TRBV20-1 and TRBJ2-7; the D gene could be TRBD1 or TRBD2 (5 bases each). Trimming took 6 bases from V and 6 from J, leaving 12 bases between them. The germline V gene has CDR1 DFQATT and CDR2 SNEGSKA (reference sequence). The CDR3 length is 11 residues.

This clone was observed a few times. The CDR3, as DNA: TGTACCAATCAGCCCCAGCATTTT. It specifies CTNQPQHF. The chain combines TRBV11-3 with TRBJ1-5; no clear D. Looked up from germline, CDR1 is SGHNT and CDR2 is YENEEA. The CDR3 is 8 residues long.

This rearrangement joins TRBV21-1 to TRBJ2-1; the table's TRBD2 call for D was not verified on the DNA. TRBV21-1 counts as a pseudogene. CDR3 length equals 17 residues. CDR3 protein: CASSNRPSGRACNEQFF. The DNA for the CDR3 is TGTGCCAGCAGCAACCGCCCCAGCGGGAGGGCCTGCAATGAGCAGTTCTTC.

With regard to this clone: A single base separates this from a much larger clone, so it may be a read error. This chain joins TRBV7-9 and TRBJ2-7; 8 nucleotides align to TRBD1. This CDR3 is built from 15 residues. Germline V gene sequence: CDR1 SEHNR, CDR2 FQNEAQ (reference sequence). The J segment lost 0 bases and the V segment lost 5 bases, leaving 6 bases of the junction unmatched. The CDR3, as DNA: TGTGCCAGCAGCCTTCGGGACAGGAGCTCCTACGAGCAGTACTTC. This sequence encodes CASSLRDRSSYEQYF.

The V gene is TRBV19, the J gene TRBJ2-5, with TRBD1 matching 7 bases. The CDR3 totals 14 residues. CDR1 and CDR2 from the germline V gene are LNHDA and SQIVND (reference sequence). V trimming: 5 bases; J trimming: 1 base; junction bases outside the gene matches: 4. CDR3 in DNA: TGTGCCAGTAGTCCACGACAGGGCCAAGAGACCCAGTACTTC. Its translation is CASSPRQGQETQYF. The whole variable domain, filled in from reference TRBV19 and TRBJ2-5, reads DGGITQSPKYLFRKEGQNVTLSCEQNLNHDAMYWYRQDPGQGLRLIYYSQIVNDFQKGDIAEGYSVSREKKESFPLTVTSAQKNPTAFYLCASSPRQGQETQYFGPGTRLLVL.

The rearrangement uses TRBV9 and TRBJ2-2; D unclear. V was pared by 0 bases and J by 6 bases, with 12 bases between. From germline, CDR1 is SGDLS and CDR2 YYNGEE. This CDR3 contains 15 residues. CDR3: CASSVESVGAGELFF. DNA of the CDR3: TGTGCCAGCAGCGTAGAGTCGGTTGGGGCCGGGGAGCTGTTTTTT. Supplemented by reference TRBV9 and TRBJ2-2, the full variable domain reads DSGVTQTPKHLITATGQRVTLRCSPRSGDLSVYWYQQSLDQGLQFLIQYYNGEERAKGNILERFSAQQFPDLHSELNLSSLELGDSALYFCASSVESVGAGELFFGEGSRLTVL.

V and J are TRBV5-1 and TRBJ1-2, with 10 bases matching TRBD1. Germline V gives CDR1 SGHRS, CDR2 YFSETQ. The CDR3 runs 13 residues. V lost 2 bases to trimming and J lost 6 bases; unmatched junction nucleotides: 1. In DNA form, the CDR3 reads TGCGCCAGCAGCTTAGGACAGGGGGATGGCTACACCTTC. Amino acids: CASSLGQGDGYTF.

The V call is TRBV15, the J call TRBJ2-1; unclear D gene. The CDR3 is 13 residues long. Between the trimmed V and J ends, which lost 5 bases and 6 bases, there was a span of 11 bases. Germline assignment: CDR1 LNHNV and CDR2 YYDKDF (reference sequence). The CDR3 DNA is TGTGCCACCAGCTCGCGACCCCTCAATGAGCAGTTCTTC. Amino acid sequence: CATSSRPLNEQFF.